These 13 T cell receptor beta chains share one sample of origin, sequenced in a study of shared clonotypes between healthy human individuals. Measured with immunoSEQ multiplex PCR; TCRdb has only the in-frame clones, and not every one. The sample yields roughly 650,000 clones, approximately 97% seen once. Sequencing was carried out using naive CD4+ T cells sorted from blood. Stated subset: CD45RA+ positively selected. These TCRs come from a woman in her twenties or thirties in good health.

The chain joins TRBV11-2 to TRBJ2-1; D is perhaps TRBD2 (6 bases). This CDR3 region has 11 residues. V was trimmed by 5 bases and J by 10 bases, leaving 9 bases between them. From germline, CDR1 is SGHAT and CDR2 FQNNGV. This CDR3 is CASSTTREQFF. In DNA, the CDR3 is TGTGCCAGCAGCACGACTAGGGAGCAGTTCTTC. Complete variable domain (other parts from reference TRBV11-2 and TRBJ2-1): EAGVAQSPRYKIIEKRQSVAFWCNPISGHATLYWYQQILGQGPKLLIQFQNNGVVDDSQLPKDRFSAERLKGVDSTLKIQPAKLEDSAVYLCASSTTREQFFGPGTRLTVL.

CDR3 coding DNA: TGTGCCTGGAGCTCATCTGGAGCGGGACCCCAGCATTTT. This gives the protein CAWSSSGAGPQHF. The chain links TRBV30 to TRBJ1-5; the D is unclear. V lost 3 bases and J 10 bases, leaving 16 bases between the germline ends. Germline V gene lookup returns CDR1 GTSNPN and CDR2 SVGIG (reference sequence). The CDR3 runs to 13 residues.

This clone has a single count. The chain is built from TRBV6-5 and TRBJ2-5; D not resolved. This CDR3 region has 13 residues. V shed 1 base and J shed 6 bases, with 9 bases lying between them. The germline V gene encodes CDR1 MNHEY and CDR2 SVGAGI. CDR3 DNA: TGTGCCAGCAGTTACTACGAAGGTCAGACCCAGTACTTC. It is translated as CASSYYEGQTQYF.

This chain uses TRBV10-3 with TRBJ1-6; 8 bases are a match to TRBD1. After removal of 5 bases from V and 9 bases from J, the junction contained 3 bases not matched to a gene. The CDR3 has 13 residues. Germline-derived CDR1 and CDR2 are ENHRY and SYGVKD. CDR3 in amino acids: CAISNRGTSPLHF. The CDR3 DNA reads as TGTGCCATCAGTAACAGGGGGACTTCACCCCTCCACTTT.

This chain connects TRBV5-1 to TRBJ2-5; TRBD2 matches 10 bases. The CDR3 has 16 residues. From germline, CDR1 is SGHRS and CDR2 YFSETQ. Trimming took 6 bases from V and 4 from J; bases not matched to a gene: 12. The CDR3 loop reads CASTWGASGSSETQYF. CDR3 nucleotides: TGCGCCAGCACCTGGGGGGCTAGCGGGAGTTCAGAGACCCAGTACTTC.

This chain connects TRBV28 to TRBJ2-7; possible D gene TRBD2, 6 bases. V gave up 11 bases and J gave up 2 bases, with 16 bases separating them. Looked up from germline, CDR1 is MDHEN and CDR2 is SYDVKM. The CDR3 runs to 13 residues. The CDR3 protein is CACDRDFTYEQYF. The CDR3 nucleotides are TGTGCCTGCGACCGGGACTTTACCTACGAGCAGTACTTC. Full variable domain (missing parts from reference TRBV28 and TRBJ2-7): DVKVTQSSRYLVKRTGEKVFLECVQDMDHENMFWYRQDPGLGLRLIYFSYDVKMKEKGDIPEGYSVSREKKERFSLILESASTNQTSMYLCACDRDFTYEQYFGPGTRLTVT.

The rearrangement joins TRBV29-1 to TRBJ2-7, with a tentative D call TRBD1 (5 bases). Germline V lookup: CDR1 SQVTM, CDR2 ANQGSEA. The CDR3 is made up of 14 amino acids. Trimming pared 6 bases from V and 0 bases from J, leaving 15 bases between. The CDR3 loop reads CSVRPPQGSYEQYF. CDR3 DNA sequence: TGCAGCGTCCGCCCCCCCCAGGGCTCCTACGAGCAGTACTTC.

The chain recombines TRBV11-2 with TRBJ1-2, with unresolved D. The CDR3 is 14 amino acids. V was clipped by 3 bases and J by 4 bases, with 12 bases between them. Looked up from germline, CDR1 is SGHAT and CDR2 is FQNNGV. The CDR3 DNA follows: TGTGCCAGCAGCTTGACCAGTCTTGGCTATGGCTACACCTTC. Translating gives CASSLTSLGYGYTF. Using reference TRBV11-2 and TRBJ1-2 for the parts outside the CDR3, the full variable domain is EAGVAQSPRYKIIEKRQSVAFWCNPISGHATLYWYQQILGQGPKLLIQFQNNGVVDDSQLPKDRFSAERLKGVDSTLKIQPAKLEDSAVYLCASSLTSLGYGYTFGSGTRLTVV.

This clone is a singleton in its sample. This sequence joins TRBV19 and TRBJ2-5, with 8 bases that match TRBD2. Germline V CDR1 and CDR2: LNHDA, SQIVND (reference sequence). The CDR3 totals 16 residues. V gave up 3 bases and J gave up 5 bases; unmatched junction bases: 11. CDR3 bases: TGTGCCAGTAGTATGGTGGGAGCGGGAGCTAAGGAGACCCAGTACTTC. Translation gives CASSMVGAGAKETQYF. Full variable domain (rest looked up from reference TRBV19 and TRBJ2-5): DGGITQSPKYLFRKEGQNVTLSCEQNLNHDAMYWYRQDPGQGLRLIYYSQIVNDFQKGDIAEGYSVSREKKESFPLTVTSAQKNPTAFYLCASSMVGAGAKETQYFGPGTRLLVL.

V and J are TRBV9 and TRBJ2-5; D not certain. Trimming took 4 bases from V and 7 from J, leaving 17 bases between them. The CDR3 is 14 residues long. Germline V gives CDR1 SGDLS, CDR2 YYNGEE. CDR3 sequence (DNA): TGTGCCAGCAGCTCCCCGGCCCAGTCGAGGACCCAGTACTTC. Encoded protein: CASSSPAQSRTQYF.

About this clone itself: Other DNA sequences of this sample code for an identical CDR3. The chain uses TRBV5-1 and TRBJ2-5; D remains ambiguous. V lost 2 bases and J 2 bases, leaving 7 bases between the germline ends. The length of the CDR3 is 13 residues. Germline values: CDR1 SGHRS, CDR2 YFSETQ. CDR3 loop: CASSFLGQETQYF. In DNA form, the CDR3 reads TGCGCCAGCAGCTTCCTGGGACAAGAGACCCAGTACTTC. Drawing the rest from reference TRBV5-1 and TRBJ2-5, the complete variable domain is KAGVTQTPRYLIKTRGQQVTLSCSPISGHRSVSWYQQTPGQGLQFLFEYFSETQRNKGNFPGRFSGRQFSNSRSEMNVSTLELGDSALYLCASSFLGQETQYFGPGTRLLVL.

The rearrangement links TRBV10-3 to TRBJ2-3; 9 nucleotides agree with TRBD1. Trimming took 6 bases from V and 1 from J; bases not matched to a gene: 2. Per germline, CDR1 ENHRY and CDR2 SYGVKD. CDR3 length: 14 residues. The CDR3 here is CAIRGQGGTDTQYF. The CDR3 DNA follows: TGTGCCATCAGGGGACAGGGCGGCACAGATACGCAGTATTTT.

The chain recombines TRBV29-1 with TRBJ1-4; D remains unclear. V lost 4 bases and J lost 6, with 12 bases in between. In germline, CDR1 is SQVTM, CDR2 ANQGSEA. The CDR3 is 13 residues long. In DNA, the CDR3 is TGCAGCGTTGTAGTAGGACCCTATGAAAAACTGTTTTTT. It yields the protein CSVVVGPYEKLFF.